This TCR beta chain was observed in a study of blood T cell repertoires in COVID-19 (dated by TCRdb to about 2020). Study-wide context: Collaborator samples came from the United States, Italy and Spain and covered acute and convalescent phases of COVID-19. The prospective study material was composed of cDNA or gDNA derived from T cells, B-cell-depleted T cells, or PBMCs. The dataset comprised deeply sampled blood TCRbeta repertoires from subjects exposed to, actively infected with, or recovered from COVID-19. A freely available public database, intended as a resource for researchers studying the immune response to SARS-CoV-2, is where the repertoires were released. Samples were obtained from the ongoing ImmuneRACE study (first 160 participants) and from 1,254 subjects provided by 6 global collaborators. Sample metadata almost always included a de-identified subject ID, COVID-19 status, age in years and sex. Where available, HLA class I and class II types were taken from metadata supplied by the sample provider and were not determined by assay-based typing.

TCRbeta CDR3 regions were amplified from genomic DNA using the immunoSEQ Assay, a bias-controlled multiplex PCR. Processing in the source paper ran as follows. Within the assay, amplification of reference gene primers was used to estimate how many nucleated cells each sample contained. To quantify the absolute abundance of each unique TCRbeta CDR3 rearrangement, sequence reads were collapsed and filtered. Productive Simpson clonality was computed per sample as the square root of Simpson's diversity index over productive rearrangements. Held by TCRdb, this immuneACCESS table contains in-frame sequences only and omits some clones. Under half of the omission traces to an unresolved V gene where checked; the cause of the rest is unknown. V and J calls and clone size are those listed in that table; D and trimming were worked out from the DNA. This sample lists around 140,000 clones; 80% to 85% were detected once. More than 1.4% of the sample is held by the ten biggest clonotypes.

CDR1 and CDR2 (SGHRS, YFSETQ) derive from the germline V gene. Trimming at the junction amounts to 0 bases on V and 0 bases on J, and the germline ends lie 5 bases apart. CDR3 length: 14 amino acids, cysteine to phenylalanine. The entry retains the CDR3 DNA only, 42 bases that are in frame from base 1. Broad study findings and their caveats: How much clinical and demographic metadata was included differed by source and by participant, and the metadata was provided uncurated.

The collaborating institutions used their own protocols to collect whole blood in K2EDTA tubes. For TCRbeta analysis, collaborator samples were shipped as frozen whole blood, as isolated PBMCs, or as DNA extracted from either sample type. This clone was counted a single time. The specificity of this receptor is unknown. The sample holds no much larger clone one base away, and base qualities are not on file. The sequence is built from TRBV5-1 and TRBJ2-3; there is no confident call for the D gene. Sequenced: peripheral blood. This sequence originates from a man aged 60-69 years with acute or convalescent COVID-19. The nucleotides read TGCGCCAGCAGCTTGGGAGTGAGCACAGATACGCAGTATTTT. It encodes CASSLGVSTDTQYF. Reference TRBV5-1 and TRBJ2-3 proteins supply the regions before and after the CDR3; the full variable domain is: KAGVTQTPRYLIKTRGQQVTLSCSPISGHRSVSWYQQTPGQGLQFLFEYFSETQRNKGNFPGRFSGRQFSNSRSEMNVSTLELGDSALYLCASSLGVSTDTQYFGPGTRLTVL.